This section outlines one TCR beta chain sequence together with its context. Antigen specificity is unknown. Primers for the PCR totalled 60 Vbeta and 13 Jbeta. Method: immunoSEQ multiplex PCR; TCRdb's copy keeps in-frame clones and lacks some. The sample contains around 80,000 clones, over 70% of which appear only once. The data originate from a study of cytomegalovirus exposure and HLA in healthy donors. Findings of the study overall: The authors enumerated 150 to 200 TCR beta chains as linked to cytomegalovirus. When presence/absence was analysed, sequencing depth was taken to be roughly uniform across donors. The study had only CMV serostatus as immune exposure information.

Specimen: PBMCs. This receptor was identified in a man aged 35-49 years in good health and CMV-seropositive.

In DNA form, the CDR3 reads TGCAGCGTTCTTAACGGCGGCTTTAACTATGGCTACACCTTC. Its protein product is CSVLNGGFNYGYTF. The rearrangement uses TRBV29-1 and TRBJ1-2; D is unresolved. This CDR3 is built from 14 residues. Per the germline V gene, CDR1 is SQVTM and CDR2 is ANQGSEA. Trimming shortened V by 5 bases and J by 1 base, and 14 bases separated the two germline ends. Using reference TRBV29-1 and TRBJ1-2 for the parts outside the CDR3, the full variable domain is SAVISQKPSRDICQRGTSLTIQCQVDSQVTMMFWYRQQPGQSLTLIATANQGSEATYESGFVIDKFPISRPNLTFSTLTVSNMSPEDSSIYLCSVLNGGFNYGYTFGSGTRLTVV.